This T cell receptor beta chain came from a study of blood T cell repertoires in COVID-19. Study-level background: Acute and convalescent COVID-19 samples came from the United States, Italy and Spain. In each case, the material was cDNA or gDNA derived from T cells, B-cell-depleted T cells, or PBMCs.

Trimming pared 3 bases from V and 4 bases from J, leaving 15 bases between. In germline, CDR1 is MGHRA, CDR2 YSYEKL. The CDR3 extends over 15 amino acids. In the original analysis: Reference gene primers were amplified, and this amplification served to estimate nucleated cell counts. Sequencing used immunoSEQ multiplex PCR; TCRdb keeps in-frame clones, though not all of them. V, J and clone size were drawn from that table, and D and trimming were deduced from the DNA. The top ten clones hold around 11% of a sample with over 40,000 clones, roughly 90% of them seen once. Sequences were obtained from peripheral blood. The sequence was collected from a human donor in a cohort sampled during active COVID-19. The chain employs TRBV4-1 and TRBJ1-2; the D gene is possibly TRBD1 (6 bases). CDR3 residues: CASSHLKGVSYGYTF. Written as DNA, the CDR3 is TGCGCCAGCAGCCACCTCAAGGGGGTGAGCTATGGCTACACCTTC.